These T cell receptor beta chains were read from a single sample in a study of shared clonotypes between healthy human individuals. Here immunoSEQ multiplex PCR was the method, and the copy in TCRdb shows in-frame clones only, minus some. The repertoire consists of 2.3 million or so clones, with more than 85% occurring once and the leading ten covering about 0.39%. Input material: naive CD4+ T cells from PBMCs. These TCRs come from a man younger than 35 in good health. Some clones in this sample may be carry-over from other donors' samples. Each CDR3 is given with its conserved first and last residue. D genes are given only for firm matches. For some rows the clone size is stated as once, few or many, or as a class when expanded; others skip it.

size,V,D,J,DNA,CDR3
.,TRBV7-2,TRBD2,TRBJ2-5,TGTGCCAGCAGCTTACGCAGGACTAGCGGGATAGAGACCCAGTACTTC,CASSLRRTSGIETQYF
.,TRBV7-8,.,TRBJ2-2,TGTGCCACCAAATCGAACACCGGGGAGCTGTTTTTT,CATKSNTGELFF
.,TRBV11-2,TRBD2,TRBJ2-3,TGTGCCAGCAGCTTAGATCGAGGACTAGCGGGCAAGCAGTATTTT,CASSLDRGLAGKQYF
.,TRBV19,.,TRBJ2-7,TGTGCCAGTGCCGCGGGGGCCGCCTACGAGCAGTACTTC,CASAAGAAYEQYF
once,TRBV7-2,TRBD1,TRBJ2-7,TGTGCCAGCAGCACCCGACAGACAGGGGGCCTAAACTACGAGCAGTACTTC,CASSTRQTGGLNYEQYF
.,TRBV5-5,TRBD2,TRBJ2-1,TGTGCCAGCAGCTTGGGGACTAGCGGAGGATCCTACAATGAGCAGTTCTTC,CASSLGTSGGSYNEQFF
.,TRBV5-1,.,TRBJ2-3,TGCGCCAGCCGAGACCGAAACACAGATACGCAGTATTTT,CASRDRNTDTQYF
.,TRBV29-1,.,TRBJ1-2,TGCAGCGCTGGGGATTGGGCGCTGGGTGGCTACACCTTC,CSAGDWALGGYTF
.,TRBV9,TRBD2,TRBJ2-1,TGTGCCAGCAGCGTTACGGGAGGGCCCTACAATGAGCAGTTCTTC,CASSVTGGPYNEQFF
.,TRBV28,.,TRBJ2-7,TGTGCCAGCAGTTTTAACCCACAGGCCACATCCTACGAGCAGTACTTC,CASSFNPQATSYEQYF
.,TRBV7-2,.,TRBJ1-1,TGTGCCAGCAGCCCCCGACCGGGACGGACAAACACTGAAGCTTTCTTT,CASSPRPGRTNTEAFF
.,TRBV7-3,TRBD2,TRBJ2-2,TGTGCGTCTGGAGCGGGACGGGGTAGGGACGCCGGGGAGCTGTTTTTT,CASGAGRGRDAGELFF
.,TRBV6-1,TRBD1,TRBJ1-2,TGTGCCAGTCCGGGACAGGCTAACTATGGCTACACCTTC,CASPGQANYGYTF
.,TRBV18,.,TRBJ2-5,TGTGCCAGCTCACCAGGGTGGGACGAGACCCAGTACTTC,CASSPGWDETQYF
.,TRBV5-4,.,TRBJ2-1,TGTGCCAGCAGCTCCTTATCTCTAGGTAAGAATGAGCAGTTCTTC,CASSSLSLGKNEQFF
.,TRBV28,TRBD2,TRBJ2-3,TGTGCCAGCACCCCCCTAGCGGGAGGCTTGGGAGATACGCAGTATTTT,CASTPLAGGLGDTQYF
.,TRBV7-9,TRBD1,TRBJ2-7,TGTGCCAGCAGCCTTAAGACAGGGGAAGACTACGAGCAGTACTTC,CASSLKTGEDYEQYF
.,TRBV28,TRBD1,TRBJ1-5,TGTGCCAGCGGAGGGGGCAGGGGAAGAGTCGGCAATCAGCCCCAGCATTTT,CASGGGRGRVGNQPQHF
.,TRBV5-1,.,TRBJ1-4,TGCGCCAGCAGCCCGGACACGCAGGGCGGAGAAAAACTGTTTTTT,CASSPDTQGGEKLFF
.,TRBV11-2,.,TRBJ2-1,TGTGCCAGCAGCTCTGATGAGGAGCAGTTCTTC,CASSSDEEQFF
.,TRBV28,.,TRBJ2-7,TGTGCCAGCAGCCTCAGGGAGACCTACGAGCAGTACTTC,CASSLRETYEQYF
.,TRBV11-3,TRBD1,TRBJ2-7,TGTGCCAGCAGCTTACGGGGACAGGGGCCCTACGAGCAGTACTTC,CASSLRGQGPYEQYF
.,TRBV11-2,TRBD1,TRBJ2-5,TGTGCCAGCAGCTTAGCCCGGGCAGGGGGCAAGGAGACCCAGTACTTC,CASSLARAGGKETQYF
.,TRBV4-1,TRBD2,TRBJ2-7,TGCGCCAGCAGCCAAGATTATACTGGCGGGAGGAGCGAGCAGTACTTC,CASSQDYTGGRSEQYF
.,TRBV5-5,.,TRBJ1-2,TGTGCCAGCAGCACCGGGACACCTAACTATGGCTACACCTTC,CASSTGTPNYGYTF
.,TRBV9,.,TRBJ2-5,TGTGCCAGCAGCGTAGACAGGTATTCGGAGACCCAGTACTTC,CASSVDRYSETQYF
.,TRBV9,.,TRBJ1-2,TGTGCCAGCAGCATCGGGAGTGATGCTGGCTACACCTTC,CASSIGSDAGYTF
once,TRBV19,.,TRBJ2-2,TGTGCCAGTAGTATAGAACAGGGGAACACCGGGGAGCTGTTTTTT,CASSIEQGNTGELFF
.,TRBV4-1,.,TRBJ1-5,TGCGCCAGCAGCCAAGACCGCAATCAGCCCCAGCATTTT,CASSQDRNQPQHF
.,TRBV5-1,TRBD2,TRBJ2-1,TGCGCCAGCAGCTTTGGGACTAGCCCTTTCGTAGGTGAGCAGTTCTTC,CASSFGTSPFVGEQFF
.,TRBV2,.,TRBJ1-5,TGTGCCAGCAGTGATCGAGGGATCAGTCAGCCCCAGCATTTT,CASSDRGISQPQHF
.,TRBV30,.,TRBJ2-5,TGTGCCTTCACGGGGGTCGTTGGGGAGACCCAGTACTTC,CAFTGVVGETQYF
.,TRBV7-8,.,TRBJ2-5,TGTGCCAGCAGCCCCTCCTCCCGGGAGACCCAGTACTTC,CASSPSSRETQYF
.,TRBV29-1,.,TRBJ1-4,TGCAGCGTAAAGCCCCTGACAGGTAGAAATGAAAAACTGTTTTTT,CSVKPLTGRNEKLFF
.,TRBV18,.,TRBJ2-3,TGTGCCAGCTCACCTCAAAATTGGGATACGCAGTATTTT,CASSPQNWDTQYF
.,TRBV5-6,.,TRBJ1-2,TGTGCCAGCAGCTTGGTTACAGGGAACTATGGCTACACCTTC,CASSLVTGNYGYTF
.,TRBV5-1,.,TRBJ1-1,TGCGCCAGCAGCGGAGACAGGAACACTGAAGCTTTCTTT,CASSGDRNTEAFF
.,TRBV19,TRBD1,TRBJ2-7,TGTGCCAGTAGTAACCGGGACAGGGGCTACGAGCAGTACTTC,CASSNRDRGYEQYF
.,TRBV7-3,.,TRBJ2-1,TGTGCCAGCAGTTTGGTTGGAACGACCTCCAATGAGCAGTTCTTC,CASSLVGTTSNEQFF
.,TRBV7-9,TRBD1,TRBJ1-2,TGTGCCAGCAGCTTAGGACAGGGGCGGCATGGCTACACCTTC,CASSLGQGRHGYTF
.,TRBV15,.,TRBJ2-2,TGTGCCACCAGCAGAGATTTTGGGGGTCCCACCGGGGAGCTGTTTTTT,CATSRDFGGPTGELFF
.,TRBV27,.,TRBJ2-5,TGTGCCAGCAGTTTAGGCCCAGCGGAGACCCAGTACTTC,CASSLGPAETQYF
.,TRBV29-1,TRBD2,TRBJ2-3,TGCAGCATACAAGTGACTAGCGGGAGCAATACGCAGTATTTT,CSIQVTSGSNTQYF
.,TRBV7-8,.,TRBJ1-5,TGTGCCAGCAGCTTATCAAGTTCGACTCAGCCCCAGCATTTT,CASSLSSSTQPQHF
.,TRBV5-1,TRBD2,TRBJ2-7,TGCGCCAGCAGCCGGGGGACTAGCGGGAGAATCTACGAGCAGTACTTC,CASSRGTSGRIYEQYF
once,TRBV5-4,.,TRBJ2-3,TGTGCCAGCAGCTCCTCTAAAGGGGCGCAGTATTTT,CASSSSKGAQYF